Listed below are T cell receptor beta chains from one sample, sequenced in a study of T cell repertoires in aging, cancer and after chemotherapy. TCRdb passed the multiplex PCR reads through MiXCR, listing each CDR3 protein once. The table records some 2,500 distinct CDR3 sequences, roughly 32% of them present only once. Sequences were obtained from blood. The receptors originated from a human donor with a solid tumor. Both conserved end residues are part of each CDR3. The order of the fields is clone size, J gene, D gene, V gene, CDR3 DNA, CDR3 protein. D genes are given only for firm matches. Clone size appears in some rows only: once, few, many, or a class for an expanded clone.

clone_size: large
j_call: TRBJ2-3
d_call: -
v_call: TRBV30
cdr3_nt: TGTGCCTGGAGCAACACAGATACGCAGTATTTT
cdr3_aa: CAWSNTDTQYF

clone_size: -
j_call: TRBJ2-3
d_call: TRBD2
v_call: TRBV27
cdr3_nt: TGTGCCAGCAGTTTTGGACTAGCGGTCGCAGATACGCAGTATTTT
cdr3_aa: CASSFGLAVADTQYF

clone_size: large
j_call: TRBJ1-5
d_call: -
v_call: TRBV6-5
cdr3_nt: TGTGCCAGCAGTGACAGGTCTGGCAATCAGCCCCAGCATTTT
cdr3_aa: CASSDRSGNQPQHF

clone_size: once
j_call: TRBJ2-1
d_call: -
v_call: TRBV6-5
cdr3_nt: TGTGCCAGCAACTTTGGTAATGAGCAGTTCTTC
cdr3_aa: CASNFGNEQFF

clone_size: once
j_call: TRBJ1-5
d_call: -
v_call: TRBV12-3/TRBV12-4
cdr3_nt: TGTGCCAGCAGTCCCGGGCCAGATCAGCCCCAGCATTTT
cdr3_aa: CASSPGPDQPQHF

clone_size: few
j_call: TRBJ2-5
d_call: TRBD2
v_call: TRBV5-6
cdr3_nt: TGTGCCAGCAGAGGACTAGCGGGAGGGCAAGAGACCCAGTACTTC
cdr3_aa: CASRGLAGGQETQYF

clone_size: -
j_call: TRBJ1-1
d_call: -
v_call: TRBV6-5
cdr3_nt: TGTGCCAGCAGGATAAACACGAACACTGAAGCTTTCTTT
cdr3_aa: CASRINTNTEAFF

clone_size: few
j_call: TRBJ2-7
d_call: -
v_call: TRBV6-2/TRBV6-3
cdr3_nt: TGTGCCAGCAGTTACTGGCCCAGGGACTCCGGGGCCGAGCAGTACTTC
cdr3_aa: CASSYWPRDSGAEQYF

clone_size: medium-sized
j_call: TRBJ2-7
d_call: TRBD1
v_call: TRBV10-3
cdr3_nt: TGTGCCATCAGTGGAGGGACAGGGGGCTACGAGCAGTACTTC
cdr3_aa: CAISGGTGGYEQYF

clone_size: few
j_call: TRBJ2-5
d_call: -
v_call: TRBV12-3/TRBV12-4
cdr3_nt: TGTGCCAGCCGCGAAGGCGGTATAGAGACCCAGTACTTC
cdr3_aa: CASREGGIETQYF

clone_size: -
j_call: TRBJ2-6
d_call: TRBD1
v_call: TRBV19
cdr3_nt: TGTGCCAGCCGTACAGGGGTGAGCTCTGGGGCCAACGTCCTGACTTTC
cdr3_aa: CASRTGVSSGANVLTF

clone_size: -
j_call: TRBJ2-2
d_call: -
v_call: TRBV5-6
cdr3_nt: TGTGCCAGCAGCTTGGCCCAGACAGTTGCAGGGGAGCTGTTTTTT
cdr3_aa: CASSLAQTVAGELFF

clone_size: medium-sized
j_call: TRBJ2-7
d_call: -
v_call: TRBV6-2/TRBV6-3
cdr3_nt: TGTGCCAGCAGCCCCCTTGATTCCTACGAGCAGTACTTC
cdr3_aa: CASSPLDSYEQYF

clone_size: -
j_call: TRBJ2-5
d_call: TRBD1
v_call: TRBV7-2
cdr3_nt: TGTGCCAGCAGCTTATTTCCGGGACAGCATGAGACCCAGTACTTC
cdr3_aa: CASSLFPGQHETQYF

clone_size: -
j_call: TRBJ2-2
d_call: TRBD2
v_call: TRBV6-2/TRBV6-3
cdr3_nt: TGTGCCGCAGGGACACCCTCGGGACTAGGCTCCGGGGAGCTGTTTTTT
cdr3_aa: CAAGTPSGLGSGELFF

clone_size: -
j_call: TRBJ1-3
d_call: -
v_call: TRBV19
cdr3_nt: TGTGCCAGTAGTGATCGTGGGGGCACTGGAAACACCATATATTTT
cdr3_aa: CASSDRGGTGNTIYF

clone_size: few
j_call: TRBJ1-1
d_call: TRBD1
v_call: TRBV19
cdr3_nt: TGTGCCAGTAGTCCAAACAGGGGGGAAGCTTTCTTT
cdr3_aa: CASSPNRGEAFF

clone_size: -
j_call: TRBJ2-5
d_call: TRBD2
v_call: TRBV11-1
cdr3_nt: TGTGCCAGCAGCTTGGCTAGCGGACAAGAGACCCAGTACTTC
cdr3_aa: CASSLASGQETQYF

clone_size: -
j_call: TRBJ1-1
d_call: TRBD1
v_call: TRBV12-3/TRBV12-4
cdr3_nt: TGTGCCAGCAGTCCCGGACAGGGGGCTAGTACTGAAGCTTTCTTT
cdr3_aa: CASSPGQGASTEAFF

clone_size: medium-sized
j_call: TRBJ2-5
d_call: TRBD1
v_call: TRBV7-2
cdr3_nt: TGTGCCAGCAGCTCCAACAGGGGGCTGGAGACCCAGTACTTC
cdr3_aa: CASSSNRGLETQYF

clone_size: -
j_call: TRBJ1-1
d_call: -
v_call: TRBV6-5
cdr3_nt: TGTGCCAGCAGTTACTCCGGGAGGCTCCGAGATGAAGCTTTCTTT
cdr3_aa: CASSYSGRLRDEAFF

clone_size: few
j_call: TRBJ2-7
d_call: TRBD2
v_call: TRBV10-1
cdr3_nt: TGCGCCAGCAGTGCGTCGGGACTAGCGGGAGTTGAGCAGTACTTC
cdr3_aa: CASSASGLAGVEQYF

clone_size: few
j_call: TRBJ1-5
d_call: -
v_call: TRBV30
cdr3_nt: TGTGCCTGGAGCCGGGGGGGCGATCAGCCCCAGCATTTT
cdr3_aa: CAWSRGGDQPQHF

clone_size: large
j_call: TRBJ2-2
d_call: -
v_call: TRBV30
cdr3_nt: TGTGCCTGGATCTCAGGCTTTAACACCGGGGAGCTGTTTTTT
cdr3_aa: CAWISGFNTGELFF

clone_size: medium-sized
j_call: TRBJ1-6
d_call: -
v_call: TRBV7-6
cdr3_nt: TGTGCCAGCCGACAGAGAGTCGACTCTAATTCACCCCTCCACTTT
cdr3_aa: CASRQRVDSNSPLHF

clone_size: few
j_call: TRBJ1-1
d_call: -
v_call: TRBV7-9
cdr3_nt: TGTGCCAGCAGCTACCGGGACTCGACTGAAGCTTTCTTT
cdr3_aa: CASSYRDSTEAFF

clone_size: -
j_call: TRBJ2-2
d_call: -
v_call: TRBV19
cdr3_nt: TGTGCCAGTAGTACCCGATGGGGGGAGACCACCGGGGAGCTGTTTTTT
cdr3_aa: CASSTRWGETTGELFF

clone_size: -
j_call: TRBJ2-7
d_call: -
v_call: TRBV20-1
cdr3_nt: TGCAGTGCTAGAATGGGCTACGAGCAGTACTTC
cdr3_aa: CSARMGYEQYF

clone_size: -
j_call: TRBJ1-5
d_call: -
v_call: TRBV6-1
cdr3_nt: TGTGCCAGCAGTGAATCAGGAGTCAATCAGCCCCAGCATTTT
cdr3_aa: CASSESGVNQPQHF

clone_size: few
j_call: TRBJ1-5
d_call: TRBD1
v_call: TRBV19
cdr3_nt: TGTGCCAGTAACCCGGGACAGGGTTATAGCAATCAGCCCCAGCATTTT
cdr3_aa: CASNPGQGYSNQPQHF

clone_size: -
j_call: TRBJ1-1
d_call: -
v_call: TRBV7-9
cdr3_nt: TGTGCCAGCAGCTTACCCCCGCATGGGCTGATGAACACTGAAGCTTTCTTT
cdr3_aa: CASSLPPHGLMNTEAFF

clone_size: once
j_call: TRBJ2-5
d_call: -
v_call: TRBV19
cdr3_nt: TGTGCCAGTAGTATAGGAGGACCCCGAGAGACCCAGTACTTC
cdr3_aa: CASSIGGPRETQYF

clone_size: -
j_call: TRBJ2-3
d_call: TRBD1
v_call: TRBV7-2
cdr3_nt: TGTGCCAGCAGCCTTCGGACAGGGGAGAGCTCAGATACGCAGTATTTT
cdr3_aa: CASSLRTGESSDTQYF

clone_size: medium-sized
j_call: TRBJ1-2
d_call: TRBD1
v_call: TRBV30
cdr3_nt: TGTGCCTGGACTCAGCTCCAGGGGGCCTATGGCTACACCTTC
cdr3_aa: CAWTQLQGAYGYTF

clone_size: -
j_call: TRBJ1-1
d_call: -
v_call: TRBV5-4
cdr3_nt: TGTGCCAGCAGCTTCAAGGGAGTCGGCACTGAAGCTTTCTTT
cdr3_aa: CASSFKGVGTEAFF

clone_size: -
j_call: TRBJ2-5
d_call: -
v_call: TRBV7-2
cdr3_nt: TGTGCCAGCAGCCTGGGACACAACCAAGAGACCCAGTACTTC
cdr3_aa: CASSLGHNQETQYF

clone_size: few
j_call: TRBJ2-7
d_call: TRBD1
v_call: TRBV12-5
cdr3_nt: TGTGCTAGTGGTTTGGTTCCGGGACAGCTTTACGAGCAGTACTTC
cdr3_aa: CASGLVPGQLYEQYF

clone_size: few
j_call: TRBJ2-7
d_call: TRBD1
v_call: TRBV27
cdr3_nt: TGTGCCAGCAGCGAAGCCACAGGGGGCTCCTACGAGCAGTACTTC
cdr3_aa: CASSEATGGSYEQYF

clone_size: -
j_call: TRBJ2-3
d_call: TRBD2
v_call: TRBV12-3/TRBV12-4
cdr3_nt: TGTGCCAGCAGTCAGACTAGCGGCACAGATACGCAGTATTTT
cdr3_aa: CASSQTSGTDTQYF

clone_size: once
j_call: TRBJ1-2
d_call: -
v_call: TRBV5-1
cdr3_nt: TGCGCCAGCGGACAGACAGGCTCTAACTATGGCTACACCTTC
cdr3_aa: CASGQTGSNYGYTF

clone_size: -
j_call: TRBJ2-7
d_call: TRBD2
v_call: TRBV5-6
cdr3_nt: TGTGCCAGCTCACCACGGCTAGCGGGAGGGCCTTACGAGCAGTACTTC
cdr3_aa: CASSPRLAGGPYEQYF

clone_size: few
j_call: TRBJ1-2
d_call: -
v_call: TRBV20-1
cdr3_nt: TGCAGTGCTAGAGATGGACGGGACCGCCACTATGGCTACACCTTC
cdr3_aa: CSARDGRDRHYGYTF

clone_size: medium-sized
j_call: TRBJ1-6
d_call: TRBD1
v_call: TRBV30
cdr3_nt: TGTGCCTGGCGGGACAGGGGGCGCAGGAATTCACCCCTCCACTTT
cdr3_aa: CAWRDRGRRNSPLHF

clone_size: -
j_call: TRBJ2-2
d_call: TRBD1
v_call: TRBV30
cdr3_nt: TGTGCCTGGAACAGGGGGCCCGGGGAGTTGTTTTTT
cdr3_aa: CAWNRGPGELFF

clone_size: -
j_call: TRBJ1-1
d_call: -
v_call: TRBV7-2
cdr3_nt: TGTGCCAGCAGCTCCCCACGGAACACTGAAGCTTTCTTT
cdr3_aa: CASSSPRNTEAFF

clone_size: -
j_call: TRBJ2-2
d_call: TRBD2
v_call: TRBV7-9
cdr3_nt: TGTGCCAGCAGCTCACTAGCGGGATTTACCGGGGAGCGGTTTTTT
cdr3_aa: CASSSLAGFTGERFF

clone_size: -
j_call: TRBJ2-4
d_call: TRBD2
v_call: TRBV7-2
cdr3_nt: TGTGCCAGCAGCCCCGGACTAGCGTTGGGGATAGAAAACATTCAGTACTTC
cdr3_aa: CASSPGLALGIENIQYF

clone_size: -
j_call: TRBJ1-1
d_call: -
v_call: TRBV15
cdr3_nt: TGTGCCACCAGCAGAGATCGGGACACTGAAGCTTTCTTT
cdr3_aa: CATSRDRDTEAFF

clone_size: large
j_call: TRBJ2-3
d_call: -
v_call: TRBV6-5
cdr3_nt: TGTGCCAGCAGTTACTGGGACAGCACAGATACGCAGTATTTT
cdr3_aa: CASSYWDSTDTQYF

clone_size: -
j_call: TRBJ2-2
d_call: -
v_call: TRBV7-9
cdr3_nt: TGTGCCAGCAGCCCCTCCGCGGTGAACACCGGGGAGCTGTTTTTT
cdr3_aa: CASSPSAVNTGELFF

clone_size: -
j_call: TRBJ1-6
d_call: -
v_call: TRBV19
cdr3_nt: TGTGCCAGCACGCGCCAGAGAAATTCACCCCTCCACTTT
cdr3_aa: CASTRQRNSPLHF

clone_size: medium-sized
j_call: TRBJ2-2
d_call: -
v_call: TRBV7-6
cdr3_nt: TGTGCCAGCAGCTTAGGTAGCCTCACCGGGGAGCTGTTTTTT
cdr3_aa: CASSLGSLTGELFF

clone_size: medium-sized
j_call: TRBJ2-6
d_call: -
v_call: TRBV6-5
cdr3_nt: TGTGCCAGCAGTTACTCATTAGGTTCGACTGGGGCCAACGTCCTGACTTTC
cdr3_aa: CASSYSLGSTGANVLTF

clone_size: few
j_call: TRBJ1-2
d_call: TRBD1
v_call: TRBV6-4
cdr3_nt: TGTGCCAGCAGTGAGAGTATAGGGGGCGATGCCCCCCGTGAGGGCTACACCTTC
cdr3_aa: CASSESIGGDAPREGYTF

clone_size: -
j_call: TRBJ1-3
d_call: TRBD1
v_call: TRBV19
cdr3_nt: TGTGCCAGTAGTATTGGACAGGGGCATGGAAACACCATATATTTT
cdr3_aa: CASSIGQGHGNTIYF

clone_size: -
j_call: TRBJ2-7
d_call: -
v_call: TRBV5-4
cdr3_nt: TGTGCCAGCAGCTTAAGGACCCCCTACGAGCAGTACTTC
cdr3_aa: CASSLRTPYEQYF